Listed here are 5 T cell receptor beta chains from one sample, sequenced in a study of Graves' ophthalmopathy and Graves' hyperthyroidism. TCR beta CDR3 regions were amplified from RNA transcripts. Amplification began with first-round RT-PCR using HTBI primers, then second-round multiplex PCR was performed. TCRdb recomputed calls from the multiplex PCR reads with MiXCR, one row per CDR3 protein. The sample carries 350,000 to 450,000 distinct CDR3 sequences, 15% to 20% recorded once. Sequencing was done on a sample of peripheral blood. Source of these receptors: a woman aged 18-35 years with Graves' ophthalmopathy.

This clonotype was detected many times. The chain carries TRBV7-2 and TRBJ2-2; no clear D. Germline V gives CDR1 SGHTA, CDR2 FQGNSA. Between the trimmed V and J ends, which lost 1 base and 4 bases, there was a span of 13 bases. CDR3 length: 16 amino acids. CDR3 region: CASSLGLPGRTGELFF. The CDR3 region has the DNA TGTGCCAGCAGCTTAGGGCTACCAGGACGCACCGGGGAGCTGTTTTTT.

This clonotype was counted ten times or more. The chain uses TRBV7-9 and TRBJ1-2; no reliable D call. This CDR3 comprises 14 residues. Trimming removed 1 base at V and 4 bases at J, with 10 bases between. Germline CDR1 and CDR2: SEHNR and FQNEAQ (reference sequence). CDR3 in amino acids: CASSLDTLGYGYTF. CDR3 DNA sequence: TGTGCCAGCAGCTTAGATACACTTGGCTATGGCTACACCTTC.

This clonotype came up many times. The chain links TRBV12-3 or TRBV12-4 to TRBJ2-7; D may match TRBD1 or TRBD2 (5 bases each). V lost 2 bases to trimming and J lost 3 bases, with 17 bases between them. The CDR3 spans 16 residues. Written as DNA, the CDR3 is TGTGCCAGCAGTTTACTATCTGGGGGAAATCGCTACGAGCAGTACTTC. As protein: CASSLLSGGNRYEQYF.

This clonotype showed up many times. The V and J genes are TRBV19 and TRBJ1-3, with D possibly matching TRBD1 (6 bases). Germline-derived CDR1 and CDR2 are LNHDA and SQIVND (reference sequence). The CDR3 is 15 amino acids. The V end lost 6 bases, the J end lost 2 bases, and 14 bases lay between the germline ends. The CDR3 nucleotides are TGTGCCAGTAGATCCTCCGGGACAACTGGAAACACCATATATTTT. Residues: CASRSSGTTGNTIYF. The whole variable domain, filled in from reference TRBV19 and TRBJ1-3, reads DGGITQSPKYLFRKEGQNVTLSCEQNLNHDAMYWYRQDPGQGLRLIYYSQIVNDFQKGDIAEGYSVSREKKESFPLTVTSAQKNPTAFYLCASRSSGTTGNTIYFGEGSWLTVV.

This clonotype was seen repeatedly, ten times or more. The chain uses TRBV6-2 or TRBV6-3 and TRBJ2-6, with 9 nucleotides matching TRBD1. The V gene end was trimmed by 0 bases and the J gene end by 0 bases; junction bases not matched to a gene: 9. Germline V gene sequence: CDR1 MNHEY, CDR2 SVGEGT. This CDR3 region has 20 residues. This chain's CDR3 is CASSYSTWGTGNSGANVLTF. The CDR3 DNA reads TGTGCCAGCAGTTACTCGACTTGGGGGACAGGGAACTCTGGGGCCAACGTCCTGACTTTC.